What follows is one TCR beta chain and its context. The data are from a study of Siglec-9 on CD8 T cells in melanoma. Sequenced by immunoSEQ multiplex PCR; TCRdb stores in-frame clones only, minus some. The data hold almost 30,000 clones, with roughly 80% observed a single time. The CDR3 length is 14 residues. Deletions cut 0 bases from V and 6 bases from J, with 8 bases between. From germline, CDR1 is SGHDN and CDR2 FVKESK. The TCR comes from a human donor in good health. Input material: Siglec-9- CD8+ T cells sorted from blood. The chain recombines TRBV14 with TRBJ2-2, with no clear D. CDR3 sequence: CASSQDSVAGELFF. CDR3 sequence (DNA): TGTGCCAGCAGCCAAGATTCGGTCGCCGGGGAGCTGTTTTTT.